This T cell receptor beta chain emerged from a study of T cells in AML relapse after transplant (dated by TCRdb to between 2017 and 2020). Some background on the complete study: Clinically matched patients in whom long-term complete remission was maintained, with more than 3 years of follow-up, were used as remission controls. Remission samples were bone marrow collected about 1 year after HSCT from patients who maintained complete remission. This retrospective study examined inhibitory receptor expression and TCR repertoires of bone marrow T cells in patients who received allogeneic HSCT for myeloid malignancy. The full study reports these points: TCR repertoire comparisons were based on very few samples, with only three individuals included per group for unsorted bone marrow.

The library was generated by PCR. A modified RACE PCR protocol, rather than multiplex PCR, was used to amplify TCR alpha and beta chains from RNA. An Illumina MiSeq was used to sequence the libraries, and raw reads were demultiplexed using sample-specific barcode combinations. Per the source publication's procedure: TCR clonotypes were identified from the sequencing reads using MiXCR software. The public reads were quality trimmed at Q25 with fastp and then assembled into clones with MiXCR by TCRdb, keeping productive beta chains. Every CDR3 protein is listed once, alongside the most common genes and DNA of its rows. The V and J calls here are based on TCRdb, not the publication. The sample table holds about 1,500 distinct CDR3 sequences, of which approximately 7% were seen once. The leading ten clones occupy about 50% of the sample. This clonotype was seen more than once but under ten times. Its antigen remains unidentified. Base qualities are not provided; no much larger clone lies one nucleotide away.

The CDR3 has 14 amino acids, counting the end cysteine and phenylalanine. CDR3 DNA is the only sequence kept; it has 42 bases, read in frame from the first base. The germline V gene specifies LGHNA as CDR1 and YSLEER as CDR2. Deletion took 5 bases off V and 0 bases off J, with a span of 7 bases between the germline ends. The sequence joins TRBV4-3 to TRBJ2-2; the D gene could be TRBD1 or TRBD2, each one agreeing over 5 bases. The receptor was derived from a human donor who had a stem cell transplant for acute myeloid leukemia. Following transplantation, T cells from the graft donor may be among those present. The sample here was bone marrow, either the whole sample or a sorted T cell fraction (not recorded which), taken in complete remission. DNA sequence: TGCGCCAGCAGCGGGACGGCGAACACCGGGGAGCTGTTTTTT. The encoded protein is CASSGTANTGELFF.